The entry below describes one T cell receptor beta chain. Only in-frame clones appear in the TCRdb table, and some are missing; sequencing was by immunoSEQ multiplex PCR. The table has approximately 100,000 clones, 85% to 90% seen once. The germline V gene encodes CDR1 SGHDT and CDR2 YYEEEE. Trimming took off 6 bases at V and 4 bases at J, with 10 bases between the two ends. CDR3 length equals 13 residues. The sample belongs to a study of T cell responses to AZD1222 COVID-19 vaccine. This chain links TRBV5-6 with TRBJ1-4; D remains unclear. This material consisted of peripheral blood, taken on day 0 of MenACWY control vaccination. This clonotype was sampled from an adult in good health. For the CDR3, the DNA is TGTGCCAGCAAGCAGGCGTTTAATGAAAAACTGTTTTTT. Protein: CASKQAFNEKLFF.